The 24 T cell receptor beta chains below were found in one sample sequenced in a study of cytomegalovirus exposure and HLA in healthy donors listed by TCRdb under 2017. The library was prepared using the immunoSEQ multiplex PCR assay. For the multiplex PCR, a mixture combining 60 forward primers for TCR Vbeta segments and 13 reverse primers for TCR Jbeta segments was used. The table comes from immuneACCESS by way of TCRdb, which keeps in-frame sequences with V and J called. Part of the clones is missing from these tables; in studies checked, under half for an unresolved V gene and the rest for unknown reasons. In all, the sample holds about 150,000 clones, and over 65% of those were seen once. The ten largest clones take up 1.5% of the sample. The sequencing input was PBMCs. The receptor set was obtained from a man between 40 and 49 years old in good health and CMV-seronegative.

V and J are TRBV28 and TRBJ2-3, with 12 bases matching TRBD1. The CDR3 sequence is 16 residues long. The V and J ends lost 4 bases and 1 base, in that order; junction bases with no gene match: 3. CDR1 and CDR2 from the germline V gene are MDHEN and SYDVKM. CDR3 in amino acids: CASSSGQGARTDTQYF. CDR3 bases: TGTGCCAGCAGTTCGGGACAGGGGGCGCGCACAGATACGCAGTATTTT.

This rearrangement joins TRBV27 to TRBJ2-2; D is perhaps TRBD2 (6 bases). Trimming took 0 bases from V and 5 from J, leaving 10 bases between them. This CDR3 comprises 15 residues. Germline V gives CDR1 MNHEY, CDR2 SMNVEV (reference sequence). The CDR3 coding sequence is TGTGCCAGCAGTTTATCTGGGGCGGGAACCGGGGAGCTGTTTTTT. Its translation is CASSLSGAGTGELFF.

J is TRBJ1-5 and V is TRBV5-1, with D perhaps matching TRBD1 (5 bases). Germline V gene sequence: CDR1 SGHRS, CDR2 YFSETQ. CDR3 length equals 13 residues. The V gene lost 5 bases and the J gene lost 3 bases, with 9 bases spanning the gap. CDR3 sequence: CASRQGLNQPQHF. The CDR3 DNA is TGCGCCAGCAGGCAGGGACTCAATCAGCCCCAGCATTTT.

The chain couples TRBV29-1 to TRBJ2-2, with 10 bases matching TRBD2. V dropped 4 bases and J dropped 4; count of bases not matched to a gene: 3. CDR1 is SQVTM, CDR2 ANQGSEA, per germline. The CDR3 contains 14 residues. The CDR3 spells CSVAGTSVTGELFF. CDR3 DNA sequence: TGCAGCGTTGCCGGGACTAGCGTCACCGGGGAGCTGTTTTTT.

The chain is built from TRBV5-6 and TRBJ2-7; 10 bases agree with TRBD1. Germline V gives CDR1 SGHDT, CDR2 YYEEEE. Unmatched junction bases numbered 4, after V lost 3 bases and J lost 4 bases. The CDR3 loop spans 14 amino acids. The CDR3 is CASSWGQGRYEQYF. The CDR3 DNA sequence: TGTGCCAGCAGCTGGGGACAGGGGAGGTACGAGCAGTACTTC. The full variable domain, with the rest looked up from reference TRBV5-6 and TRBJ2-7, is DAGVTQSPTHLIKTRGQQVTLRCSPKSGHDTVSWYQQALGQGPQFIFQYYEEEERQRGNFPDRFSGHQFPNYSSELNVNALLLGDSALYLCASSWGQGRYEQYFGPGTRLTVT.

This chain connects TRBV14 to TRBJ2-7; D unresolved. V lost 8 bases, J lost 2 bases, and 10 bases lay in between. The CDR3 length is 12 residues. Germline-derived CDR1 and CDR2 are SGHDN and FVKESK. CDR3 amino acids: CASGEVTYEQYF. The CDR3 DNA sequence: TGTGCCAGCGGAGAGGTTACCTACGAGCAGTACTTC. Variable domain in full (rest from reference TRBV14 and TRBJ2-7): EAGVTQFPSHSVIEKGQTVTLRCDPISGHDNLYWYRRVMGKEIKFLLHFVKESKQDESGMPNNRFLAERTGGTYSTLKVQPAELEDSGVYFCASGEVTYEQYFGPGTRLTVT.

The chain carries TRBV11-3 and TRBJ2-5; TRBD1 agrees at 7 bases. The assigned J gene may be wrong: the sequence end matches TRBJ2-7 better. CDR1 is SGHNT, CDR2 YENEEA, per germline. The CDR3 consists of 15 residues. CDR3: CASSRGQVPSYEQYF. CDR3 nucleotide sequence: TGTGCCAGCAGCCGCGGACAGGTCCCCTCCTACGAGCAGTACTTC.

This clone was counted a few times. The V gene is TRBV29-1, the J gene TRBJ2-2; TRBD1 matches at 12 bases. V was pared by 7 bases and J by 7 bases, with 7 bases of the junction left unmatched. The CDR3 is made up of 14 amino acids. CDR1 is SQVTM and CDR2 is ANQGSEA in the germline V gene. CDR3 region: CSAGGTGGGGELFF. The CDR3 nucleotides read TGCAGCGCTGGGGGGACAGGGGGCGGCGGGGAGCTGTTTTTT.

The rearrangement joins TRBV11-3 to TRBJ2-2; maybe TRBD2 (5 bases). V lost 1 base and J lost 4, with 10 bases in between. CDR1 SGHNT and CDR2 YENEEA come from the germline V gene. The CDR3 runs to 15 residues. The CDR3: CASSLGGRGTGELFF. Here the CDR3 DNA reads TGTGCCAGCAGCTTAGGTGGGAGAGGCACCGGGGAGCTGTTTTTT.

Written as DNA, the CDR3 is TGCGCCAGCAGCTGGGGGGGGACGGCAACCGGGGAGCTGTTTTTT. It translates to CASSWGGTATGELFF. The J gene is TRBJ2-2, the V gene TRBV5-1, with 7 bases lining up with TRBD2. The germline gives CDR1 SGHRS, CDR2 YFSETQ. CDR3 length: 15 amino acids. Trimming removed 3 bases from V and 5 bases from J; junction bases left unmatched: 7.

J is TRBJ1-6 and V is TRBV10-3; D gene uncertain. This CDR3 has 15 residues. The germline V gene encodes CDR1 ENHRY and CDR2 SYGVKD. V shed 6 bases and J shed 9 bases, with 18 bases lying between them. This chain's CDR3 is CAISPTENKGSPLHF. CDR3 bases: TGTGCCATCAGCCCGACGGAGAACAAAGGTTCACCCCTCCACTTT.

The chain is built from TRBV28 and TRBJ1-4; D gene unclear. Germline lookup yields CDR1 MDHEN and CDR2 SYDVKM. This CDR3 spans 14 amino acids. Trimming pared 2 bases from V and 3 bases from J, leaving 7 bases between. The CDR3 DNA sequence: TGTGCCAGCAGTTTAACAGCAGCTAATGAAAAACTGTTTTTT. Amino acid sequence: CASSLTAANEKLFF.

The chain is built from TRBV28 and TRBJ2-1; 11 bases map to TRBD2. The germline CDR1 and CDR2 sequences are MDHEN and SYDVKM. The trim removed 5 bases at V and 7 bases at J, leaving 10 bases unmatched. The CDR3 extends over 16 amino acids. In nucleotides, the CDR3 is TGTGCCAGCAGTCCTCTACTAGCGGGAGAGGGAAATGAGCAGTTCTTC. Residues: CASSPLLAGEGNEQFF.

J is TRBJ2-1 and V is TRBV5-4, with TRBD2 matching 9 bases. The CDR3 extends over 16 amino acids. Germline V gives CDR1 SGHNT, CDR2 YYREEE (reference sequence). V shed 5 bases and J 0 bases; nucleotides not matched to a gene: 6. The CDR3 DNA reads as TGTGCCAGCAGTTTCCTGACTAGCGGCTCCTACAATGAGCAGTTCTTC. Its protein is CASSFLTSGSYNEQFF.

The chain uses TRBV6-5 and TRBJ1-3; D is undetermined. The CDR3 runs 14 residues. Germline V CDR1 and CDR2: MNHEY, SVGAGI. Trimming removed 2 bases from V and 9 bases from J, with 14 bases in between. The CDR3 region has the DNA TGTGCCAGCAGTTACGGGGAGAGGAGAGGCACCATATATTTT. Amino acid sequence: CASSYGERRGTIYF.

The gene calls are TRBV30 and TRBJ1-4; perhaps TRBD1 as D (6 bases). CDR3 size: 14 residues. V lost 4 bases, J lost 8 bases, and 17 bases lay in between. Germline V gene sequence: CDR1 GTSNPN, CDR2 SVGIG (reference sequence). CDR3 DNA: TGTGCCTGGACCCACCAGGGGCCAACCGAAAAACTGTTTTTT. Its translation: CAWTHQGPTEKLFF.

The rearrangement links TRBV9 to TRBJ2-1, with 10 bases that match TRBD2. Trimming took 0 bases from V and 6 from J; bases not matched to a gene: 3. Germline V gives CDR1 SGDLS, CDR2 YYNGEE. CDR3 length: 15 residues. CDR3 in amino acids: CASSVEASGSNEQFF. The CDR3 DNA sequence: TGTGCCAGCAGCGTAGAGGCTAGCGGGAGCAATGAGCAGTTCTTC.

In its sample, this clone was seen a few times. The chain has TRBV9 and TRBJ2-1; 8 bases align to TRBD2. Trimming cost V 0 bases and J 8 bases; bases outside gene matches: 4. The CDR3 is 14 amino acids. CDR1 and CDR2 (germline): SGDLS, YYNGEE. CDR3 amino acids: CASSVEAGEDEQFF. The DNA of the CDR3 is TGTGCCAGCAGCGTAGAAGCGGGAGAAGATGAGCAGTTCTTC.

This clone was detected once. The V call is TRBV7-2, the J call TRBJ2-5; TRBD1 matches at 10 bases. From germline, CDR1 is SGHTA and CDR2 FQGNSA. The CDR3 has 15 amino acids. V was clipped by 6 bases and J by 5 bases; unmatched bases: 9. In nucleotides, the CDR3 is TGTGCCAGCAGTTTCAGGGACAGGGGCGGGGAGACCCAGTACTTC. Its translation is CASSFRDRGGETQYF. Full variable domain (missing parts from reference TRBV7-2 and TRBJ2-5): GAGVSQSPSNKVTEKGKDVELRCDPISGHTALYWYRQSLGQGLEFLIYFQGNSAPDKSGLPSDRFSAERTGGSVSTLTIQRTQQEDSAVYLCASSFRDRGGETQYFGPGTRLLVL.

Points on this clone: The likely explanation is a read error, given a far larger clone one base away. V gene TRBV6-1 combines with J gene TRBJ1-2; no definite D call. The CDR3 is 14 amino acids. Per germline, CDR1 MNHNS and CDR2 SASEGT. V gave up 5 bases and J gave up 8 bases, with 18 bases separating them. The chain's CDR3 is CASSFLRPRGGYTF. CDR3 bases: TGTGCCAGCAGTTTTCTGCGACCAAGAGGGGGCTACACCTTC.

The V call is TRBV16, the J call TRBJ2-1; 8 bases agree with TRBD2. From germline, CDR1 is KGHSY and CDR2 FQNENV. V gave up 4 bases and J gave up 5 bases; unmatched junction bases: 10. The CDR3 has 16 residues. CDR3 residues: CASSLTVPGGHNEQFF. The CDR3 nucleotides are TGTGCCAGCAGCCTCACGGTCCCGGGAGGGCACAATGAGCAGTTCTTC.

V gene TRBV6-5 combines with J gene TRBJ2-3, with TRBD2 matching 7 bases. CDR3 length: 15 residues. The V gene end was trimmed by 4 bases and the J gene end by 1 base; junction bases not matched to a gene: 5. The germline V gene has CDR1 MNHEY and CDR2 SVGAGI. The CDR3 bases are TGTGCCAGCAGTTCGCCTAGCGGAGGCACAGATACGCAGTATTTT. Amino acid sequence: CASSSPSGGTDTQYF.

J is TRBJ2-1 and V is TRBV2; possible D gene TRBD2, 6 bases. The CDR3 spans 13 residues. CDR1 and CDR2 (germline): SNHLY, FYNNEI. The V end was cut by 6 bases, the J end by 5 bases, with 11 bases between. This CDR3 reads CASRRDQNNEQFF. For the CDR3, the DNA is TGTGCCAGCAGGCGGGATCAGAACAATGAGCAGTTCTTC.

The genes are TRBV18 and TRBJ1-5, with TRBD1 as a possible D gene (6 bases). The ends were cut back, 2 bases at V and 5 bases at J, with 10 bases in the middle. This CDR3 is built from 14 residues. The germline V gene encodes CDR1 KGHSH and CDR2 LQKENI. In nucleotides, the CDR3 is TGTGCCAGCTCACCAAGGGGGTACGATCAGCCCCAGCATTTT. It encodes CASSPRGYDQPQHF.